What follows are 14 T cell receptor beta chains derived from one specimen sequenced in a study of shared clonotypes between healthy human individuals. Here immunoSEQ multiplex PCR was the method, and the copy in TCRdb shows in-frame clones only, minus some. Here the sample spans over a million clones, around 82% being singletons. Specimen: memory CD4+ T cells from PBMCs. Subset meaning: CD45RA-negative fraction. The receptors were gathered from a man aged 18 to 30 in good health. Some clones in this sample may be carry-over from other donors' samples.

Points on this clone: Since a far larger clone is one base different, this is likely a read error. The chain is built from TRBV7-3 and TRBJ2-2; D is perhaps TRBD2 (6 bases). The CDR3 has 14 amino acids. The germline V and J ends were trimmed by 4 bases and 7 bases, with 13 bases remaining between them. CDR1 and CDR2 (germline): SGHTA, FQGTGA. CDR3 protein: CASSSSQGGGELFF. As DNA, the CDR3 is TGTGCCAGCAGCTCGAGTCAGGGAGGCGGGGAGCTGTTTTTT.

This clone was detected a few times. The chain is built from TRBV5-6 and TRBJ2-5; D might be TRBD1 (5 bases). V was cut by 3 bases and J by 2 bases, with 8 bases left in between. This CDR3 comprises 13 residues. Germline CDR1 reads SGHDT; CDR2 reads YYEEEE. DNA for the CDR3: TGTGCCAGCAGCTGGGGCAGGCAAGAGACCCAGTACTTC. Translation: CASSWGRQETQYF.

The CDR3 sequence is CASSLGRNGLMNTEAFF. CDR3 bases: TGCGCCAGCAGCTTGGGTAGGAACGGCTTAATGAACACTGAAGCTTTCTTT. The chain carries TRBV5-1 and TRBJ1-1; D not certain. The CDR3 runs to 17 residues. Germline V gene lookup returns CDR1 SGHRS and CDR2 YFSETQ. The germline V and J ends were trimmed by 0 bases and 0 bases, with 15 bases remaining between them. Using reference TRBV5-1 and TRBJ1-1 for the parts outside the CDR3, the full variable domain is KAGVTQTPRYLIKTRGQQVTLSCSPISGHRSVSWYQQTPGQGLQFLFEYFSETQRNKGNFPGRFSGRQFSNSRSEMNVSTLELGDSALYLCASSLGRNGLMNTEAFFGQGTRLTVV.

This clone has a handful of counts. The chain uses TRBV4-1 and TRBJ1-3; D is perhaps TRBD1 (5 bases). V lost 4 bases, J lost 4 bases, and 17 bases lay in between. Per germline, CDR1 MGHRA and CDR2 YSYEKL. This CDR3 region has 16 residues. The CDR3: CASSLSGATIGNTIYF. The DNA for the CDR3 is TGCGCCAGCAGCCTTTCCGGGGCCACGATCGGAAACACCATATATTTT.

The chain recombines TRBV11-3 with TRBJ2-7, with 8 bases lining up with TRBD1. Germline CDR1 reads SGHNT; CDR2 reads YENEEA. The length of the CDR3 is 16 residues. V was pared by 5 bases and J by 7 bases, with 16 bases of the junction left unmatched. As DNA, the CDR3 is TGTGCCAGCAGCCTCTTGACAGGGGTAGCGTTGGGAGAGCAGTACTTC. It is translated as CASSLLTGVALGEQYF.

This clone has a single count. This chain joins TRBV18 and TRBJ2-2; possibly TRBD2 for D (6 bases). CDR1 and CDR2 (germline): KGHSH, LQKENI. Trimming shortened V by 3 bases and J by 1 base, and 12 bases separated the two germline ends. The CDR3 totals 16 residues. The CDR3 reads CASSPMLGGNTGELFF. For the CDR3, the DNA is TGTGCCAGCTCACCGATGTTGGGAGGGAACACCGGGGAGCTGTTTTTT.

This clone was seen a few times. The chain recombines TRBV29-1 with TRBJ2-7; no clear D gene. The CDR3 is 12 residues long. Germline CDR1 and CDR2: SQVTM and ANQGSEA. Deletions cut 4 bases from V and 4 bases from J, with 11 bases between. CDR3: CSVAAHGYEQYF. The CDR3 coding sequence is TGCAGCGTTGCGGCCCACGGTTACGAGCAGTACTTC.

This chain uses TRBV6-6 with TRBJ1-6, with 9 bases lining up with TRBD1. Germline CDR1 reads MNHNY; CDR2 reads SVGAGI (reference sequence). Trimming removed 5 bases from V and 8 bases from J; junction bases left unmatched: 7. The CDR3 length is 15 residues. CDR3 sequence reads: CASSLQGARDSPLHF. CDR3 nucleotide sequence: TGTGCCAGCAGTCTACAGGGGGCTAGGGATTCACCCCTCCACTTT.

This chain links TRBV6-5 with TRBJ1-2; D is uncertain. The germline V and J ends were trimmed by 8 bases and 1 base, with 8 bases remaining between them. CDR3 size: 12 residues. Per germline, CDR1 MNHEY and CDR2 SVGAGI. For the CDR3, the DNA is TGTGCCAGCTCTCCCCTTAACTATGGCTACACCTTC. This codes for CASSPLNYGYTF.

V is TRBV5-1 and J is TRBJ2-7, with 11 bases aligning to TRBD1. Germline V CDR1 and CDR2: SGHRS, YFSETQ. With V trimmed by 7 bases and J by 7 bases, 10 bases remained unmatched. This CDR3 comprises 14 residues. The CDR3 sequence: CASSGQGAFGEQYF. CDR3 bases: TGCGCCAGCTCTGGACAGGGGGCATTCGGGGAGCAGTACTTC.

CDR3 region: CASRRAAGDEQFF. As DNA, the CDR3 is TGTGCCAGCAGGCGAGCGGCTGGGGATGAGCAGTTCTTC. The V and J genes are TRBV6-5 and TRBJ2-1, with a tentative D call TRBD2 (5 bases). Trimming removed 6 bases from V and 8 bases from J, with 14 bases in between. The CDR3 spans 13 residues. Germline V gene lookup returns CDR1 MNHEY and CDR2 SVGAGI.

The chain links TRBV7-8 to TRBJ2-7, with a possible D match to TRBD1 (5 bases). With 6 bases removed from V and 5 bases from J, the gap between germline ends came to 14 bases. From germline, CDR1 is SGHVS and CDR2 FQNEAQ. This CDR3 comprises 13 residues. The CDR3 bases are TGTGCCAGCAGTAAACAGGATTTCCACGAGCAGTACTTC. Its protein is CASSKQDFHEQYF.

A word on this clone: The same CDR3 arises from other DNA sequences in this sample as well. The chain is built from TRBV7-3 and TRBJ2-6, with no clear D. Germline CDR1 reads SGHTA; CDR2 reads FQGTGA. This CDR3 has 15 residues. V was pared by 1 base and J by 4 bases, with 8 bases between. CDR3 DNA sequence: TGTGCCAGCAGCTTAAGTAGGACCGGGGCCAACGTCCTGACTTTC. Translated: CASSLSRTGANVLTF.

CDR3 sequence: CASRSTGVGTGELFF. CDR3 nucleotide sequence: TGTGCCAGCAGATCCACAGGGGTGGGCACCGGGGAGCTGTTTTTT. The genes are TRBV7-2 and TRBJ2-2, with 7 bases lining up with TRBD1. This CDR3 contains 15 residues. V lost 6 bases to trimming and J lost 4 bases; unmatched junction nucleotides: 8. CDR1 and CDR2 from the germline V gene are SGHTA and FQGNSA.